The present entry profiles one T cell receptor beta chain with its context. Clones were read by immunoSEQ multiplex PCR, and TCRdb kept only the in-frame ones, dropping some. This sample has about 140,000 clones, with approximately 94% found just once. The data belong to a study of OX40 agonist ivuxolimab in advanced cancers. Patients who had autoimmune disease history or got systemic immunosuppression were left out. Baseline, cycle 4 day 1, and cycle 7 day 1 were the blood sampling points. Trimming stripped 2 bases from V and 4 bases from J, with 11 bases between. The length of the CDR3 is 14 residues. Germline CDR1 and CDR2: MNHEY and SVGAGI.

This chain joins TRBV6-5 and TRBJ1-2; D gene ambiguous. Sequenced here: CD4+ or CD8+ T cells sorted from blood, sampled in a trial of the OX40 agonist ivuxolimab. The sequence derives from an adult with an advanced solid tumor such as melanoma, head and neck, liver or kidney cancer. The CDR3 nucleotides read TGTGCCAGCAGTTACCAAGGGAACCCCTATGGCTACACCTTC. Its translation: CASSYQGNPYGYTF.